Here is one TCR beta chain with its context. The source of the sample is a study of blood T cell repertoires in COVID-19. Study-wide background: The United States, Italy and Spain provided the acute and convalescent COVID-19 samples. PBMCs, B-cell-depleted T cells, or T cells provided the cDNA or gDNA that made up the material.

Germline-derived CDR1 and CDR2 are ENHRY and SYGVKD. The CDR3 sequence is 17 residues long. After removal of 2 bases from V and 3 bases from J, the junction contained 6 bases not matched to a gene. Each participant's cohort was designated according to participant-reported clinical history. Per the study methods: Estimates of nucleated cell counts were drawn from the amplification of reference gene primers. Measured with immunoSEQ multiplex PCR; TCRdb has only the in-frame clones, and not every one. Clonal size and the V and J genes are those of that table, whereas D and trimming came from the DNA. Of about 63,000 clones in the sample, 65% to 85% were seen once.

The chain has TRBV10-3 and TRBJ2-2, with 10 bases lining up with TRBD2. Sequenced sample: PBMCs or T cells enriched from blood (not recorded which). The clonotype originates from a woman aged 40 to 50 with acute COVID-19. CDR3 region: CAISEPGLAPDTGELFF. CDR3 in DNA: TGTGCCATCAGTGAGCCGGGACTAGCGCCGGACACCGGGGAGCTGTTTTTT.